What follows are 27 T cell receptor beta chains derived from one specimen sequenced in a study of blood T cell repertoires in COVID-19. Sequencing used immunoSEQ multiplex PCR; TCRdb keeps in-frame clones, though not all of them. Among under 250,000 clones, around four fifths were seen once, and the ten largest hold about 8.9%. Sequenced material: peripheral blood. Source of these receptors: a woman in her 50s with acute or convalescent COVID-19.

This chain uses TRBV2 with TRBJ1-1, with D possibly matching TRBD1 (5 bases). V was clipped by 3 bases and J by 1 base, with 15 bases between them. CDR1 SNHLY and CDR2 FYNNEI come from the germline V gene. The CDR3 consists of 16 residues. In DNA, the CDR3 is TGTGCCAGCAGTGACCAGGGCAGATTTAGGAACACTGAAGCTTTCTTT. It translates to CASSDQGRFRNTEAFF. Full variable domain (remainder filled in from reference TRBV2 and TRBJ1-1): EPEVTQTPSHQVTQMGQEVILRCVPISNHLYFYWYRQILGQKVEFLVSFYNNEISEKSEIFDDQFSVERPDGSNFTLKIRSTKLEDSAMYFCASSDQGRFRNTEAFFGQGTRLTVV.

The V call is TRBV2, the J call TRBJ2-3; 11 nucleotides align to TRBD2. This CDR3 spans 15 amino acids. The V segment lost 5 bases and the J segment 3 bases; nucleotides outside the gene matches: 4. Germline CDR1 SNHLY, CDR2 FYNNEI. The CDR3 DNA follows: TGTGCCAGCAGTTTTCTAGCGGGAGGTACAGATACGCAGTATTTT. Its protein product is CASSFLAGGTDTQYF.

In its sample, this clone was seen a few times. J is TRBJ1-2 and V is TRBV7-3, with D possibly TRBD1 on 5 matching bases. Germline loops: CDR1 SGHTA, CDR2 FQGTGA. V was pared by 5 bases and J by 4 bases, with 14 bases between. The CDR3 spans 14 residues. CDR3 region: CASSMVGGSYGYTF. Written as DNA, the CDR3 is TGTGCCAGCAGCATGGTGGGGGGATCCTATGGCTACACCTTC.

DNA for the CDR3: TGTGCCAGCAAAGGAGACAGGGACTCCTACGAGCAGTACTTC. Protein: CASKGDRDSYEQYF. This rearrangement joins TRBV2 to TRBJ2-7; TRBD1 agrees at 7 bases. The V gene's germline CDR1 is SNHLY and CDR2 FYNNEI. The length of the CDR3 is 14 residues. With 7 bases clipped from V and 0 bases from J, the junction kept 6 bases outside the gene matches. Variable domain in full (rest from reference TRBV2 and TRBJ2-7): EPEVTQTPSHQVTQMGQEVILRCVPISNHLYFYWYRQILGQKVEFLVSFYNNEISEKSEIFDDQFSVERPDGSNFTLKIRSTKLEDSAMYFCASKGDRDSYEQYFGPGTRLTVT.

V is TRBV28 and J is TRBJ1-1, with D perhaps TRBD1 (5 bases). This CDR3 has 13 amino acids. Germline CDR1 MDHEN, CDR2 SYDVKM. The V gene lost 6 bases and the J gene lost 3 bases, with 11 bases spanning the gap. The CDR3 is CASRRGGDTEAFF. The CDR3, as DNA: TGTGCCAGCAGGAGGGGCGGGGACACTGAAGCTTTCTTT.

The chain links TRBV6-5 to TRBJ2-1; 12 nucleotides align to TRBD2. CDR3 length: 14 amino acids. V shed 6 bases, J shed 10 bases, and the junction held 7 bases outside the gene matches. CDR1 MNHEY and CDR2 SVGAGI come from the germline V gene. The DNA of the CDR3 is TGTGCCAGCAGCCTAGCGGGAGGGAGACGGGAGCAGTTCTTC. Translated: CASSLAGGRREQFF.

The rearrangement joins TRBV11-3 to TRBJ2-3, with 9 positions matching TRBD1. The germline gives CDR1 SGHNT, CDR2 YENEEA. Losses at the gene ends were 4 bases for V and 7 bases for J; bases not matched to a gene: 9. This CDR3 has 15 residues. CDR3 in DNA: TGTGCCAGCAGCTCGTCTTGGGACAGGGCGAATACGCAGTATTTT. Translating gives CASSSSWDRANTQYF.

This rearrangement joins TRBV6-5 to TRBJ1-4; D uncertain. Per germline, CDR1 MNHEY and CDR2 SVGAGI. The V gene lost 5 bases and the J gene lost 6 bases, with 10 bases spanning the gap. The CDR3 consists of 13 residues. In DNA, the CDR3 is TGTGCCAGCAGTACTCCACCCTATGAAAAACTGTTTTTT. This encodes CASSTPPYEKLFF.

In DNA form, the CDR3 reads TGTGCCAGCAGCTTGTACGCGAAGTCCCAGGGGAACATTCAGTACTTC. This gives the protein CASSLYAKSQGNIQYF. V gene TRBV11-2 combines with J gene TRBJ2-4; the D gene is possibly TRBD1 (6 bases). The germline gives CDR1 SGHAT, CDR2 FQNNGV. There are 16 residues in the CDR3. V was cut by 3 bases and J by 7 bases, with 19 bases left in between. Full variable domain (missing parts from reference TRBV11-2 and TRBJ2-4): EAGVAQSPRYKIIEKRQSVAFWCNPISGHATLYWYQQILGQGPKLLIQFQNNGVVDDSQLPKDRFSAERLKGVDSTLKIQPAKLEDSAVYLCASSLYAKSQGNIQYFGAGTRLSVL.

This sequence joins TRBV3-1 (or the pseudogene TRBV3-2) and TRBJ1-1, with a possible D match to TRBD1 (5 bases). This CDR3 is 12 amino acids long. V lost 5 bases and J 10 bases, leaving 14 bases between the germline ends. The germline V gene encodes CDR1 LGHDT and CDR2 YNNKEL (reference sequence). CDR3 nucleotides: TGTGCCAGCAGCGGGGGGTACTCAAGAGCTTTCTTT. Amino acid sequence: CASSGGYSRAFF.

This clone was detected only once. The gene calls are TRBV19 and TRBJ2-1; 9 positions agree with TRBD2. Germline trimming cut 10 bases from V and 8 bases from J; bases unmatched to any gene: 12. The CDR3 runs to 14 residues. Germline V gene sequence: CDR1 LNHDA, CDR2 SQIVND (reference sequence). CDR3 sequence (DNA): TGTGCCAACCAAGGCGGGAGGGGGCCGGATGAGCAGTTCTTC. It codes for CANQGGRGPDEQFF.

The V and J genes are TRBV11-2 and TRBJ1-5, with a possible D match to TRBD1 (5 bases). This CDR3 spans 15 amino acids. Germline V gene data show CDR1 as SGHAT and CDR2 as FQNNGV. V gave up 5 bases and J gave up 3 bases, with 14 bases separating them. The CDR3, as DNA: TGTGCCAGCAGCGAAGGAGGGGCCGCCAATCAGCCCCAGCATTTT. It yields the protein CASSEGGAANQPQHF.

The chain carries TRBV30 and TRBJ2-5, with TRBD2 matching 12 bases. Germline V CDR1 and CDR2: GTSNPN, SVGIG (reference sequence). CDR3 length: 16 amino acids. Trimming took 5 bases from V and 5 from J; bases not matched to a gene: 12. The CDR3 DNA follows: TGTGCCTGGGCCTCGACTAGCGGGAGCCTCGGGGAGACCCAGTACTTC. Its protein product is CAWASTSGSLGETQYF. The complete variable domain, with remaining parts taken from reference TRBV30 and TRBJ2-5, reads SQTIHQWPATLVQPVGSPLSLECTVEGTSNPNLYWYRQAAGRGLQLLFYSVGIGQISSEVPQNLSASRPQDRQFILSSKKLLLSDSGFYLCAWASTSGSLGETQYFGPGTRLLVL.

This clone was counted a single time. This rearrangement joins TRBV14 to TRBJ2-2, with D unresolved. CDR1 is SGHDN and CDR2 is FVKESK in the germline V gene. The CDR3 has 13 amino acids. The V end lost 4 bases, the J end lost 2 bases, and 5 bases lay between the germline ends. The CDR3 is CASSPVNTGELFF. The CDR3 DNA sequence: TGTGCCAGCAGCCCTGTAAACACCGGGGAGCTGTTTTTT.

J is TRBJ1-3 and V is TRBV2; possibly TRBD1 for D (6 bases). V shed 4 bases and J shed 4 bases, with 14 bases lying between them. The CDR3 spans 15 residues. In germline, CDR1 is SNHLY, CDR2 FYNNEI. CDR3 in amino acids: CASSGTGWLGNTIYF. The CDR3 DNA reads TGTGCCAGCAGTGGAACAGGGTGGTTGGGAAACACCATATATTTT.

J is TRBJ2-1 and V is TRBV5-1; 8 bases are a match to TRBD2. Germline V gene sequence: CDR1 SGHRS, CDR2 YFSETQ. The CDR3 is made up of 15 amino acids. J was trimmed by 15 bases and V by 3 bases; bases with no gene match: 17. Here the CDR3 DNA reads TGCGCCAGCAGCTATGGAGGGAGCACAGCGGGAGCGTCGTTCTTC. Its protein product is CASSYGGSTAGASFF.

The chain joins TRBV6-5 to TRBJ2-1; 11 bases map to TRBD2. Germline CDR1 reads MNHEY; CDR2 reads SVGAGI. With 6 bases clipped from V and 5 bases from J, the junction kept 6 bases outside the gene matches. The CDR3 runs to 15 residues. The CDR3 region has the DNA TGTGCCAGCAGCTACGGGACTAGCGGACACAATGAGCAGTTCTTC. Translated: CASSYGTSGHNEQFF.

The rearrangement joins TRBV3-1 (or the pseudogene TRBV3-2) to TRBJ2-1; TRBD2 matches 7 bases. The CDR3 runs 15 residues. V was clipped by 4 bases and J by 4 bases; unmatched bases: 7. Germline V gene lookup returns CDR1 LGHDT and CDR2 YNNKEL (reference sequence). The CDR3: CASSRDYSNYNEQFF. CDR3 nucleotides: TGTGCCAGCAGCCGGGACTACTCGAATTACAATGAGCAGTTCTTC.

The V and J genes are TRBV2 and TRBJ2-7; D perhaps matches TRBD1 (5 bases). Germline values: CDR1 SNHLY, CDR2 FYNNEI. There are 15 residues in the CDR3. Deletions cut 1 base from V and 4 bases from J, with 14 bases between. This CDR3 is CASSEGQGTRYEQYF. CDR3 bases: TGTGCCAGCAGTGAAGGTCAGGGAACTCGATACGAGCAGTACTTC.

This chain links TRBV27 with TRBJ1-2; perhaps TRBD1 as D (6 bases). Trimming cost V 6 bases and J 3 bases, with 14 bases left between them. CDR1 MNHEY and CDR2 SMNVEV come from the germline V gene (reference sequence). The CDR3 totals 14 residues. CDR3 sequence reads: CASSPGGPYYGYTF. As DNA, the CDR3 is TGTGCCAGCAGCCCGGGGGGCCCTTACTATGGCTACACCTTC.

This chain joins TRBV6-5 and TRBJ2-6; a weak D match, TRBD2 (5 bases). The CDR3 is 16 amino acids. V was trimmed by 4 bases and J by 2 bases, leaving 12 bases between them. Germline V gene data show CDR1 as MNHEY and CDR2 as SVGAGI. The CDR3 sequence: CASSLSRTAGANVLTF. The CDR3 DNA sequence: TGTGCCAGCAGTTTAAGTCGGACTGCTGGGGCCAACGTCCTGACTTTC.

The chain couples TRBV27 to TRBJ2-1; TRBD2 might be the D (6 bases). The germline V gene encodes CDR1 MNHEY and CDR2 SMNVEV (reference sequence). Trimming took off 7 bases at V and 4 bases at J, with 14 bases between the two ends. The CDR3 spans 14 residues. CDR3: CASNPGREYNEQFF. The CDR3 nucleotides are TGTGCCAGCAACCCGGGACGGGAGTACAATGAGCAGTTCTTC.

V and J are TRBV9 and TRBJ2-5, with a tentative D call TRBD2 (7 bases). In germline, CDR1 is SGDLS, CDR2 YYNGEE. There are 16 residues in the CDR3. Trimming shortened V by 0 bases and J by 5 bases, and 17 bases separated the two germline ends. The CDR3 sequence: CASSVEGGPNLETQYF. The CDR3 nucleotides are TGTGCCAGCAGCGTAGAGGGGGGGCCGAATCTGGAGACCCAGTACTTC.

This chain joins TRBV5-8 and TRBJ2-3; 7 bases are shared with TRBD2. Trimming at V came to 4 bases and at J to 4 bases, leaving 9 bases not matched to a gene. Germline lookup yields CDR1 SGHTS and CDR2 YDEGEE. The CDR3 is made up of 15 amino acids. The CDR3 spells CASSATSDPADTQYF. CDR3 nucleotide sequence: TGTGCCAGCAGCGCCACTAGCGATCCCGCAGATACGCAGTATTTT.

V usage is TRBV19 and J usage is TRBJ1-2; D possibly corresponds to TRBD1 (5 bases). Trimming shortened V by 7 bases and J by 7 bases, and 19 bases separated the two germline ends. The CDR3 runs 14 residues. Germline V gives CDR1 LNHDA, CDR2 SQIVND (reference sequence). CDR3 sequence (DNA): TGTGCCAGTAACCCCCGAGACAGAATTGGTGGCTACACCTTC. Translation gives CASNPRDRIGGYTF.

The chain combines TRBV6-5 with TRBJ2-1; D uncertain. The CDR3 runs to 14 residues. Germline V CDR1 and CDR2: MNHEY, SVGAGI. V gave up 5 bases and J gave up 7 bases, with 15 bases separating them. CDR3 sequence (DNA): TGTGCCAGCAGTAATTCCCCTTTCCGGAATGAGCAGTTCTTC. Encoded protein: CASSNSPFRNEQFF.

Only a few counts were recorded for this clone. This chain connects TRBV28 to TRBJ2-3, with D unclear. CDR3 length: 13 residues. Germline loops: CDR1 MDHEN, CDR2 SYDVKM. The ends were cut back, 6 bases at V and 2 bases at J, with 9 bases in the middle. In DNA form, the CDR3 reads TGTGCCAGCAGCGCTGGCCCCACAGATACGCAGTATTTT. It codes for CASSAGPTDTQYF.